This T cell receptor beta chain was observed in a study of PD-1 blockade in classical Hodgkin lymphoma. Overall study findings and caveats: Patients excluded were those beginning nivolumab under 1 year after ASCT.

Sequenced by immunoSEQ multiplex PCR; TCRdb stores in-frame clones only, minus some. The data contain under 100,000 clones, around nine tenths of them seen just once; the ten biggest clones take up roughly 2.6%. Regarding this clone: Its target is unknown.

Every patient experienced relapse after autologous stem cell transplantation, and brentuximab vedotin exposure varied. Classification of best responses gave complete response, partial response or progressive disease. V lost 6 bases and J lost 0, with 8 bases in between. The germline CDR1 and CDR2 sequences are ENHRY and SYGVKD. The CDR3 extends over 13 amino acids. The chain couples TRBV10-3 to TRBJ2-5; unclear D gene. The sample consisted of peripheral blood mononuclear cells (PBMCs), taken before the second cycle of nivolumab. This sequence was found in a human donor with classical Hodgkin lymphoma. The CDR3 nucleotides are TGTGCCATCAGCCTCAAGTACCAAGAGACCCAGTACTTC. As protein: CAISLKYQETQYF.